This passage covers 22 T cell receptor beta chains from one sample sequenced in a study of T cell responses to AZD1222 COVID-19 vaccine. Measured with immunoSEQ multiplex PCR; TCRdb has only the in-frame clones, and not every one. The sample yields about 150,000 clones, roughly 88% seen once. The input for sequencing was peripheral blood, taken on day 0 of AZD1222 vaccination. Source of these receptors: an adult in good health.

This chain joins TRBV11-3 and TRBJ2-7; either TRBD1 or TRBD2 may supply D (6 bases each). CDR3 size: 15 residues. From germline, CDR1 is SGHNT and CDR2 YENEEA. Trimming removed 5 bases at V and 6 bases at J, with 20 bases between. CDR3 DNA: TGTGCCAGCAGCCCAGAGGGGGGTTCGTGGGGCGAGCAGTACTTC. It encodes CASSPEGGSWGEQYF.

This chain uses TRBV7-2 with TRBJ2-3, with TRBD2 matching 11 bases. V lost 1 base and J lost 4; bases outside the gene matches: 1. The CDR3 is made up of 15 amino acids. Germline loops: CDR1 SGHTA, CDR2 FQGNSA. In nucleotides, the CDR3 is TGTGCCAGCAGCTTAGGACTAGCGGGGCCAGATACGCAGTATTTT. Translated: CASSLGLAGPDTQYF.

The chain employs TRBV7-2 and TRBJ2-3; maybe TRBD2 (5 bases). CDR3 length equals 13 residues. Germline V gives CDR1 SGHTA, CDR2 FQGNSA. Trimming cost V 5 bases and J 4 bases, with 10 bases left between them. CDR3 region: CASSPQRSDTQYF. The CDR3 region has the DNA TGTGCCAGCAGCCCTCAGCGGTCAGATACGCAGTATTTT.

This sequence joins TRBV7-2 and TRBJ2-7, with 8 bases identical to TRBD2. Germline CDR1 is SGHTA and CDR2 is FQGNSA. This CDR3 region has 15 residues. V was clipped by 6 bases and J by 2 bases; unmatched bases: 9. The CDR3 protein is CASRPPLSGTYEQYF. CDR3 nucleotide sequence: TGTGCCAGCAGGCCCCCCCTTAGCGGGACCTACGAGCAGTACTTC.

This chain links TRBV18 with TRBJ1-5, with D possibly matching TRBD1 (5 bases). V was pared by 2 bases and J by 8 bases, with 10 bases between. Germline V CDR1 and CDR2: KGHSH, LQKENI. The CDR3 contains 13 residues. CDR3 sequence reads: CASSPGHLEPQHF. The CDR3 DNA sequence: TGTGCCAGCTCACCAGGACACCTCGAGCCCCAGCATTTT.

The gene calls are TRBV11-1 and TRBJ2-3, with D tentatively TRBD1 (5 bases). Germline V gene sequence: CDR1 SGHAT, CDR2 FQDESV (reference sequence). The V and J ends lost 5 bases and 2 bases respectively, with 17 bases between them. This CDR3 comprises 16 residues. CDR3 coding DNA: TGTGCCAGCAGCCGGCCCCATGGCGGACACACAGATACGCAGTATTTT. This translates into CASSRPHGGHTDTQYF.

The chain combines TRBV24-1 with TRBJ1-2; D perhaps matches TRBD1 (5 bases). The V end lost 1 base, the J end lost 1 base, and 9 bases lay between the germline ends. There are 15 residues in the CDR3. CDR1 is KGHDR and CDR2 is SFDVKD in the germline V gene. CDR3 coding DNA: TGTGCCACCAGTGATTTCTTCGGGGGTAACTATGGCTACACCTTC. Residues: CATSDFFGGNYGYTF.

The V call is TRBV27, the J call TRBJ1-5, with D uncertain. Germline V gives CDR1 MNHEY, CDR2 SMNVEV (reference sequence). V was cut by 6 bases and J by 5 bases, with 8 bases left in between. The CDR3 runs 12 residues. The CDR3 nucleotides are TGTGCCAGCAGGACGTCGGATCAGCCCCAGCATTTT. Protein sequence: CASRTSDQPQHF.

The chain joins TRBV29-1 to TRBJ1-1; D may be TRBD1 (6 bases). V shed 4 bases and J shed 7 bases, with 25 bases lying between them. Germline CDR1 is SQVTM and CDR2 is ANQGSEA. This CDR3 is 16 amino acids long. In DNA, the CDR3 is TGCAGCGTTGGTTACGGGGTGTATGGGGGCGCTGATGAAGCTTTCTTT. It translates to CSVGYGVYGGADEAFF.

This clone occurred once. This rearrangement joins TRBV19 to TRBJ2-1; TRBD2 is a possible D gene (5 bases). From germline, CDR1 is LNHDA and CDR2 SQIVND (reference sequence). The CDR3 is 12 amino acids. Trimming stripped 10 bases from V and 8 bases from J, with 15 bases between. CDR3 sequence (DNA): TGTGCCACCATCGGGGAATCGTATGAGCAGTTCTTC. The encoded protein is CATIGESYEQFF.

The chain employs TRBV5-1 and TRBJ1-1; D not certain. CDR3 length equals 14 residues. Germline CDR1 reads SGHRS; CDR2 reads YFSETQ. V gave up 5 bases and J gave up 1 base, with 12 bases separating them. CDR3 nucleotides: TGCGCCAGCAGTTACCAACCGTCGAACACTGAAGCTTTCTTT. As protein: CASSYQPSNTEAFF.

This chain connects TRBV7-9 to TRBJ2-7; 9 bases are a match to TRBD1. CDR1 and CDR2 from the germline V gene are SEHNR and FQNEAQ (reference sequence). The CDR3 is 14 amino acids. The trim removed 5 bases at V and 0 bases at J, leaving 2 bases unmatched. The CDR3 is CASSRTGASYEQYF. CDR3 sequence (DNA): TGTGCCAGCAGCAGGACAGGGGCCTCCTACGAGCAGTACTTC.

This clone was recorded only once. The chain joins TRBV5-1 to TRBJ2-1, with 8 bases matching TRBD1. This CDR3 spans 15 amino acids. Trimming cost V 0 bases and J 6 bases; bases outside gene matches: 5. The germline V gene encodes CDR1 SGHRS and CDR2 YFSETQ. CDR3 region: CASSLGGQGGNEQFF. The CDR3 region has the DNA TGCGCCAGCAGCTTGGGTGGACAGGGAGGCAATGAGCAGTTCTTC.

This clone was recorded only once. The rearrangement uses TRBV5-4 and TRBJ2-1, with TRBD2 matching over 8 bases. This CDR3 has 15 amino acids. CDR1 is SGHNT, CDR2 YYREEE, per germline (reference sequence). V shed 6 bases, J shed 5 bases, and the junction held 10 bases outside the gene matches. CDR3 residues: CASMRSAGDDNEQFF. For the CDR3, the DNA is TGTGCCAGCATGAGATCAGCGGGGGACGACAATGAGCAGTTCTTC.

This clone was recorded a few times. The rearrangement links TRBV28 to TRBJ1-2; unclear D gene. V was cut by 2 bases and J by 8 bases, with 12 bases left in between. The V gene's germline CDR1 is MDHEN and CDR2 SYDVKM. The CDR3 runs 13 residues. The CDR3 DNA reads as TGTGCCAGCAGTTTACCCGCGGGGTACGGCTACACCTTC. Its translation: CASSLPAGYGYTF.

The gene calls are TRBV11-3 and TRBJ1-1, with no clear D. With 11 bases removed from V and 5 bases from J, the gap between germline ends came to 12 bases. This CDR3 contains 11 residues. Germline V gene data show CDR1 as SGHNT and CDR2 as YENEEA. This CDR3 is CAPRGNTEAFF. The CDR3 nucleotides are TGTGCCCCCAGAGGGAATACTGAAGCTTTCTTT.

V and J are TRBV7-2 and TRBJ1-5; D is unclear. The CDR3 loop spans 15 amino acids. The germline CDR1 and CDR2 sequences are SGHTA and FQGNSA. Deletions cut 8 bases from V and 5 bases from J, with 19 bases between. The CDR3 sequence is CASAGYGQPDQPQHF. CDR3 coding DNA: TGTGCCAGCGCGGGTTATGGCCAGCCGGATCAGCCCCAGCATTTT.

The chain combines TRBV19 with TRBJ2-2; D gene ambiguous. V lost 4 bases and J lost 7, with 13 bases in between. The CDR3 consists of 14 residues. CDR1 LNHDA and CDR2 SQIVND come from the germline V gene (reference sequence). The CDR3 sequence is CASSNRIKHGELFF. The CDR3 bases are TGTGCCAGTAGTAATCGGATAAAGCACGGGGAGCTGTTTTTT.

The CDR3 region is CASSQSERTVYGYTF. The CDR3 DNA reads as TGTGCCAGCAGCCAATCTGAGCGGACAGTCTATGGCTACACCTTC. The gene calls are TRBV16 and TRBJ1-2; maybe TRBD1 (6 bases). V lost 0 bases to trimming and J lost 4 bases, with 12 bases between them. This CDR3 region has 15 residues. Germline V CDR1 and CDR2: KGHSY, FQNENV.

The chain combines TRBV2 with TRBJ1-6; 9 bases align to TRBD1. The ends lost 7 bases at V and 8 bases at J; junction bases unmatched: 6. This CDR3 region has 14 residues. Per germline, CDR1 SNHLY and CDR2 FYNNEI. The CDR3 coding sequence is TGTGCCAGCAAGAAGGGACAGGGAGATTCACCCCTCCACTTT. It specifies CASKKGQGDSPLHF.

The CDR3 reads CASSQGTDNYGYTF. The CDR3, as DNA: TGTGCCAGCTCACAGGGGACGGACAACTATGGCTACACCTTC. V is TRBV18 and J is TRBJ1-2; tentatively, D is TRBD1 (5 bases). Germline loops: CDR1 KGHSH, CDR2 LQKENI. The V end was cut by 4 bases, the J end by 2 bases, with 11 bases between. The CDR3 sequence is 14 residues long.

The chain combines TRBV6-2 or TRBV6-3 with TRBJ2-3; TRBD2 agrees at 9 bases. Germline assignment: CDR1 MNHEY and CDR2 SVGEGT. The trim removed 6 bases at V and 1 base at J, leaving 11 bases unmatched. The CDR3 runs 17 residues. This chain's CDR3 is CASRPSGTSKGTDTQYF. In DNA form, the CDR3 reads TGTGCCAGCAGACCTTCCGGGACTAGCAAGGGCACAGATACGCAGTATTTT.